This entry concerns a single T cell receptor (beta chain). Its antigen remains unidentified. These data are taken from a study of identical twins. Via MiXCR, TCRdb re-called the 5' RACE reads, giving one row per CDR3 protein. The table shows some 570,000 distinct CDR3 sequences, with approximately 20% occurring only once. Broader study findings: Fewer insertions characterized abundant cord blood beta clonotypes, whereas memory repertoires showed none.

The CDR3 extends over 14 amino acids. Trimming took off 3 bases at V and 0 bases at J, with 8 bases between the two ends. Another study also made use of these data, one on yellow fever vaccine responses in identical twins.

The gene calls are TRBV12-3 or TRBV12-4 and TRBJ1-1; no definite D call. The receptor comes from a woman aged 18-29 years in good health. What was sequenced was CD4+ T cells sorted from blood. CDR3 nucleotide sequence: TGTGCCAGCAGTTTCGTATCTGTGAACACTGAAGCTTTCTTT. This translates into CASSFVSVNTEAFF.